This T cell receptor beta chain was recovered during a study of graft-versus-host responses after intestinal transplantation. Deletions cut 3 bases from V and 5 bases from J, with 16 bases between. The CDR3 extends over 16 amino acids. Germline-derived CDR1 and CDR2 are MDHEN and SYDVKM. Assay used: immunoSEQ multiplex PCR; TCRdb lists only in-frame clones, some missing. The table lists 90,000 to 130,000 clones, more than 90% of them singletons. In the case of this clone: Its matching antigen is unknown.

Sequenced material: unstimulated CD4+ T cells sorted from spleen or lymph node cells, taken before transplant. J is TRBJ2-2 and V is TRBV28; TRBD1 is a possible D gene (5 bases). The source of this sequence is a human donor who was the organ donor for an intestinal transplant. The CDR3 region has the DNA TGTGCCAGCAGTTTGGCGACAGTCTCCTCAACCGGGGAGCTGTTTTTT. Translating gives CASSLATVSSTGELFF.